Listed below are T cell receptor beta chains from one sample, sequenced in a study of cytomegalovirus exposure and HLA in healthy donors. Generated by immunoSEQ multiplex PCR, the TCRdb table keeps only in-frame clones and is missing some. Its clone listing holds 180,000 or so clones. Sequences were obtained from PBMCs. These receptors originate from a boy between 5 and 17 years old in good health and CMV-seronegative. CDR3s include the opening cysteine and the closing phenylalanine or tryptophan. The D gene is left open where the match is weak.

D,J,V,length,CDR3,DNA
-,TRBJ1-1,TRBV6-6,15,CASANGLLMNTEAFF,TGTGCCAGCGCCAACGGTCTACTCATGAACACTGAAGCTTTCTTT
-,TRBJ2-7,TRBV29-1,12,CSVGLNSYEQYF,TGCAGCGTCGGACTTAACTCCTACGAGCAGTACTTC
-,TRBJ1-2,TRBV21-1,16,CASSNRMRGYNYGYTF,TGTGCCAGCAGCAACCGTATGCGGGGGTATAACTATGGCTACACCTTC
TRBD1,TRBJ1-2,TRBV9,13,CASSDRGAYGYTF,TGTGCCAGCAGCGACAGGGGGGCCTATGGCTACACCTTC
-,TRBJ1-1,TRBV27,14,CASSFGGIGTEAFF,TGTGCCAGCAGTTTCGGGGGAATCGGCACTGAAGCTTTCTTT
-,TRBJ2-4,TRBV18,18,CASSLMGVDWWNKNIQYF,TGTGCCAGCTCACTTATGGGAGTGGACTGGTGGAACAAAAACATTCAGTACTTC
-,TRBJ1-6,TRBV19,14,CASSMEGKHSPLHF,TGTGCCAGTAGTATGGAGGGCAAGCATTCACCCCTCCACTTT
-,TRBJ1-2,TRBV9,15,CASSGGGAANYGYTF,TGTGCCAGCAGCGGAGGGGGGGCTGCTAACTATGGCTACACCTTC
TRBD1,TRBJ2-7,TRBV10-3,17,CAISDLGTGKGSYEQYF,TGTGCCATCAGTGACTTGGGGACAGGGAAAGGGTCCTACGAGCAGTACTTC
-,TRBJ1-2,TRBV5-4,13,CASSFQGGYGYTF,TGTGCCAGCAGCTTCCAAGGGGGCTATGGCTACACCTTC
-,TRBJ1-1,TRBV19,14,CASSSGRFPTEAFF,TGTGCCAGTAGTTCAGGGAGGTTCCCCACTGAAGCTTTCTTT
-,TRBJ1-5,TRBV30,14,CAWSVRLSNQPQHF,TGTGCCTGGAGTGTCAGACTGAGCAATCAGCCCCAGCATTTT
-,TRBJ2-7,TRBV4-1,15,CASSPGRGNLYEQYF,TGCGCCAGCAGCCCAGGCAGGGGCAATCTCTACGAGCAGTACTTC
-,TRBJ1-4,TRBV4-1,19,CASSQDVALTRDVAEKLFF,TGCGCCAGCAGCCAAGATGTGGCTCTGACGAGGGATGTGGCCGAAAAACTGTTTTTT
-,TRBJ2-7,TRBV5-4,15,CASSRRERAEYEQYF,TGTGCCAGCAGCCGGAGGGAGAGGGCGGAGTACGAGCAGTACTTC
TRBD1,TRBJ2-7,TRBV27,17,CASSSPDRGPYSYEQYF,TGTGCCAGCAGTTCCCCCGACAGGGGGCCCTACTCCTACGAGCAGTACTTC
TRBD1,TRBJ1-1,TRBV4-1,14,CASSLPGQGLEAFF,TGCGCCAGCAGCCTCCCGGGACAGGGTCTTGAAGCTTTCTTT
-,TRBJ2-1,TRBV7-9,15,CASSLEPGAYNEQFF,TGTGCCAGCAGCTTAGAGCCGGGGGCCTACAATGAGCAGTTCTTC
TRBD2,TRBJ2-2,TRBV6-5,15,CASRRTSGGPGELFF,TGTGCCAGCAGACGGACTAGCGGGGGTCCCGGGGAGCTGTTTTTT
-,TRBJ1-3,TRBV30,12,CACQGGRNTIYF,TGTGCCTGTCAGGGAGGCCGGAACACCATATATTTT
TRBD2,TRBJ2-3,TRBV4-1,18,CASSQPRLAGGTTDTQYF,TGCGCCAGCAGCCAACCAAGGCTAGCGGGGGGAACCACAGATACGCAGTATTTT
-,TRBJ1-1,TRBV28,13,CASRRGGDTEAFF,TGTGCCAGCCGCCGCGGCGGGGACACTGAAGCTTTCTTT
TRBD1,TRBJ1-1,TRBV7-2,11,CASSWTGLAFF,TGTGCCAGCAGCTGGACAGGGCTGGCTTTCTTT
-,TRBJ2-7,TRBV5-6,17,CASSLDGSSSEIYEQYF,TGTGCCAGCAGCTTGGATGGTAGCAGCTCGGAGATATACGAGCAGTACTTC
-,TRBJ1-2,TRBV7-3,16,CASSLGAGNKIYGYTF,TGTGCCAGCAGCTTAGGGGCAGGGAATAAGATATATGGCTACACCTTC
-,TRBJ2-7,TRBV11-2,12,CASSLRGGEQYF,TGTGCCAGCAGCTTGAGAGGTGGCGAGCAGTACTTC
-,TRBJ2-1,TRBV7-9,17,CASSSNRDTAVWDEQFF,TGTGCCAGCAGCTCCAATCGGGACACTGCGGTTTGGGATGAGCAGTTCTTC
TRBD1,TRBJ2-2,TRBV27,19,CASSHRDSPGSPNTGELFF,TGTGCCAGCAGCCACCGGGACAGCCCAGGATCACCGAACACCGGGGAGCTGTTTTTT
-,TRBJ1-1,TRBV6-6,13,CASRWETYTEAFF,TGTGCCAGCAGATGGGAGACCTACACTGAAGCTTTCTTT
TRBD2,TRBJ2-5,TRBV5-1,17,CASSLAWVAGGQETQYF,TGCGCCAGCAGCTTGGCCTGGGTAGCGGGGGGGCAAGAGACCCAGTACTTC
-,TRBJ2-7,TRBV28,11,CASSLLHEQYF,TGTGCCAGCAGTTTACTACACGAGCAGTACTTC
-,TRBJ1-1,TRBV30,11,CAWGRGGGAFF,TGTGCCTGGGGGAGGGGAGGGGGAGCTTTCTTT
-,TRBJ2-7,TRBV28,13,CASSSGSSYEQYF,TGTGCCAGCAGTTCCGGGAGCTCCTACGAGCAGTACTTC